Sequencing of this T cell receptor beta chain was carried out in a study of identical twins. This clonotype appeared a few times. TCRdb reprocessed the 5' RACE reads via MiXCR and lists one record per CDR3 protein. The data contain under 800,000 distinct CDR3 sequences, 21% of them seen just once; the ten biggest clones take up approximately 4.5%. This same sample was also taken into another study, of T cells expressing NK-cell markers.

Input material: PBMCs. This TCR came from a woman in her late teens or twenties in good health.

The CDR3 reads CATSRGFGGSYNEQFF. CDR3 DNA sequence: TGTGCCACCAGCAGAGGCTTCGGGGGAAGTTACAATGAGCAGTTCTTC. This rearrangement joins TRBV15 to TRBJ2-1; D might be TRBD2 (6 bases). Trimming shortened V by 1 base and J by 4 bases, and 14 bases separated the two germline ends. The germline CDR1 and CDR2 sequences are LNHNV and YYDKDF (reference sequence). This CDR3 comprises 16 residues.